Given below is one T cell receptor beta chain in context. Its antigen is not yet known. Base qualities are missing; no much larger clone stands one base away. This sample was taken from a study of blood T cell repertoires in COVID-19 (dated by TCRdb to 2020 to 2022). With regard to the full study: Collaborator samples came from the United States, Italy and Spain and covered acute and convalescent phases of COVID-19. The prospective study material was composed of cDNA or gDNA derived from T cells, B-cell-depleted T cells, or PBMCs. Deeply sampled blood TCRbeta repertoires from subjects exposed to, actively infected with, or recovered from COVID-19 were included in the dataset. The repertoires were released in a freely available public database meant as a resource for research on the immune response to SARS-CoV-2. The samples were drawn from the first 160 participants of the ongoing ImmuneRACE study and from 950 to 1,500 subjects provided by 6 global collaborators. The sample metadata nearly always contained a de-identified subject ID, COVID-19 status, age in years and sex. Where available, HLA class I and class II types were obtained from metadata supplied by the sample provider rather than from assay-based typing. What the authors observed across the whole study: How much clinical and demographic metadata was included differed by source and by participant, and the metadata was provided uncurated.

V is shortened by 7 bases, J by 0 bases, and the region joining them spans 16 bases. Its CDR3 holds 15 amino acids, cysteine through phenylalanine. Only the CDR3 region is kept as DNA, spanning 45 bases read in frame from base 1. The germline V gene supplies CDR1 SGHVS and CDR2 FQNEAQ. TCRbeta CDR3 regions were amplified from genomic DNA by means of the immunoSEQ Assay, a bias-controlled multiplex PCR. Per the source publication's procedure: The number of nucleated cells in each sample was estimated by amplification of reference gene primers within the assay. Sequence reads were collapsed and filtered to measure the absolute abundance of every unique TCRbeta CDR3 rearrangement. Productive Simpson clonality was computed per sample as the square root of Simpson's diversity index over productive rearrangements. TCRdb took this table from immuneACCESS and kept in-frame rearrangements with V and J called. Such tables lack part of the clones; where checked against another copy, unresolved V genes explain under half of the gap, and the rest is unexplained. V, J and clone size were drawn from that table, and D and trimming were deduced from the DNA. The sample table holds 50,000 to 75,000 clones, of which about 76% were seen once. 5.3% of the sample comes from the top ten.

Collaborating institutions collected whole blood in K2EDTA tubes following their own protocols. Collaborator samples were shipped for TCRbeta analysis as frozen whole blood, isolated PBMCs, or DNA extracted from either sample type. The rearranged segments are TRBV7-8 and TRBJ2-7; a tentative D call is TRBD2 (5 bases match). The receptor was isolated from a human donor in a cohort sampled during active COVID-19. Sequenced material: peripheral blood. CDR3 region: CASTDLTGSSYEQYF. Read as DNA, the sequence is TGTGCCAGCACCGACCTGACTGGGAGCTCCTACGAGCAGTACTTC.